Following are 11 T cell receptor beta chains from one sample sequenced in a study of early T cells in non-severe SARS-CoV-2 infection (dated by TCRdb to 2020 to 2023). Library preparation was by 5' RACE. Sequencing was performed on a NextSeq 500. TCRdb reprocessing: public reads trimmed at Q25 with fastp, clones called with MiXCR, in-frame beta chains kept. Records with the same CDR3 protein are collapsed into one entry carrying the most frequent genes and DNA. The sample contains some 46,000 distinct CDR3 sequences, 5.5% to 6.5% of them found a single time. Jointly, the top ten make up 9.5% to 15% of the sample. Sequenced sample: whole blood. The receptors here all came from an adult who was a healthcare worker with PCR-confirmed SARS-CoV-2 infection or an uninfected control (not recorded which).

This sequence joins TRBV4-3 and TRBJ1-6; D remains unclear. The CDR3 is made up of 17 amino acids. V dropped 0 bases and J dropped 8 bases, with 17 bases sitting between them. Germline V CDR1 and CDR2: LGHNA, YSLEER. The CDR3 DNA reads TGCGCCAGCAGCCAAGACGCAGGTGGGGTTGCGGATTCACCCCTCCACTTT. As protein: CASSQDAGGVADSPLHF.

The table lists this clonotype with a few counts. The chain combines TRBV6-5 with TRBJ2-1; 7 bases are a match to TRBD2. This CDR3 contains 15 residues. J gave up 5 bases and V 4 bases, and 8 bases lay outside the gene matches. Germline V gives CDR1 MNHEY, CDR2 SVGAGI. CDR3 bases: TGTGCCAGCAGTTTTGGGGCGGGGAGGGACAATGAGCAGTTCTTC. Residues: CASSFGAGRDNEQFF.

This clonotype was seen repeatedly, ten times or more. V is TRBV20-1 and J is TRBJ2-3, with D maybe TRBD2 (7 bases). In germline, CDR1 is DFQATT, CDR2 SNEGSKA (reference sequence). V was clipped by 5 bases and J by 0 bases, with 9 bases between them. The CDR3 is 13 residues long. CDR3 nucleotides: TGCAGTGCTGAGGGGGGGAGCACAGATACGCAGTATTTT. This translates into CSAEGGSTDTQYF.

This clonotype was detected ten times or more. V gene TRBV4-3 combines with J gene TRBJ2-4, with D possibly TRBD2 on 5 matching bases. V dropped 2 bases and J dropped 0 bases, with 11 bases sitting between them. Germline CDR1 LGHNA, CDR2 YSLEER. CDR3 length: 16 residues. Here the CDR3 reads CASSQRPRVAKNIQYF. Written as DNA, the CDR3 is TGCGCCAGCAGCCAAAGGCCGCGGGTAGCCAAAAACATTCAGTACTTC.

This clonotype occurred many times. The chain combines TRBV6-5 with TRBJ2-2, with D perhaps given as TRBD1 or TRBD2 (6 bases each). Trimming removed 9 bases at V and 5 bases at J, with 16 bases between. Germline-derived CDR1 and CDR2 are MNHEY and SVGAGI. The CDR3 length is 14 residues. The CDR3 here is CASQGGKRTGELFF. The CDR3 DNA is TGTGCCAGTCAAGGGGGGAAAAGGACCGGGGAGCTGTTTTTT.

This clonotype has at least ten counts. The chain employs TRBV6-1 and TRBJ1-5; 10 nucleotides match TRBD1. CDR3 size: 17 residues. CDR1 and CDR2 (germline): MNHNS, SASEGT. V was pared by 4 bases and J by 1 base, with 7 bases of the junction left unmatched. CDR3 sequence: CASSGGTGVDSNQPQHF. The CDR3 DNA sequence: TGTGCCAGCAGTGGGGGGACAGGGGTTGACAGCAATCAGCCCCAGCATTTT.

In its sample, this clonotype was seen many times. This chain joins TRBV5-5 and TRBJ1-1; D not certain. Germline assignment: CDR1 SGHKS and CDR2 YYEKEE (reference sequence). V was cut by 1 base and J by 0 bases, with 4 bases left in between. This CDR3 region has 13 residues. The CDR3 DNA reads TGTGCCAGCAGCTTGTTTCTGAACACTGAAGCTTTCTTT. Translated: CASSLFLNTEAFF.

This clonotype was observed at least ten times. The chain carries TRBV20-1 and TRBJ1-1; 9 nucleotides line up with TRBD1. The J segment lost 6 bases and the V segment lost 3 bases, leaving 11 bases of the junction unmatched. CDR1 is DFQATT and CDR2 is SNEGSKA in the germline V gene (reference sequence). The CDR3 has 15 amino acids. The CDR3 nucleotides read TGCAGTGCTAGTCTCTCCGGGACAGGGAAGCCTGAAGCTTTCTTT. Translation gives CSASLSGTGKPEAFF.

As regards this clonotype: A read error is possible here, since a much larger clone lies one base away. This chain joins TRBV5-4 and TRBJ2-5, with D possibly matching TRBD2 (6 bases). CDR3 length equals 12 residues. CDR1 is SGHNT, CDR2 YYREEE, per germline (reference sequence). This CDR3 reads CVSQTRGETQYF. In DNA, the CDR3 is TGTGTCAGCCAGACTAGGGGCGAGACCCAGTACTTC.

This clonotype was seen only a few times. V is TRBV6-2 or TRBV6-3 and J is TRBJ2-3, with D perhaps TRBD1 (6 bases). CDR3 length: 15 amino acids. CDR1 MNHEY and CDR2 SVGEGT come from the germline V gene. V was shortened by 0 bases and J by 4 bases, with 11 bases between the two germline ends. CDR3 in DNA: TGTGCCAGCAGTTACTCGACAGGTTCGGCAGATACGCAGTATTTT. Translation gives CASSYSTGSADTQYF.

The V gene is TRBV6-1, the J gene TRBJ2-1; 9 bases are shared with TRBD1. J lost 9 bases, V lost 2 bases, and 8 bases had no gene match. The CDR3 runs to 15 residues. Germline CDR1 and CDR2: MNHNS and SASEGT. The CDR3 DNA reads TGTGCCAGCAGTGAATGGGGACAGGGCCACAGTGAGCAGTTCTTC. This translates into CASSEWGQGHSEQFF.